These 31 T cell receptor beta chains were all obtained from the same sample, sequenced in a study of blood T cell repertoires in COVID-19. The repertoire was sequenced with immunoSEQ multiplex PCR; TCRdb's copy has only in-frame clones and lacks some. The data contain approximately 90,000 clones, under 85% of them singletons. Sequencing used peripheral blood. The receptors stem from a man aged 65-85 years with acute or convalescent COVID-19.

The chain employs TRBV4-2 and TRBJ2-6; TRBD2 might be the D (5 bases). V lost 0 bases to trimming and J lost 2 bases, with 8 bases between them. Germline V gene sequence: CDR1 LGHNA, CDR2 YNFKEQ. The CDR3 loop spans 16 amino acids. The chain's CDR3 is CASSQDRGPGANVLTF. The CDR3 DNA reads TGTGCCAGCAGCCAAGATCGCGGGCCTGGGGCCAACGTCCTGACTTTC.

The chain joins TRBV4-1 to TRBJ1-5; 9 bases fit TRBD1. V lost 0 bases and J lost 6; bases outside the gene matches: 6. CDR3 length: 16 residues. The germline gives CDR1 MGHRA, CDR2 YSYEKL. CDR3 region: CASSQDSGQGGQPQHF. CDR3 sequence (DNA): TGCGCCAGCAGCCAAGATTCGGGACAGGGAGGTCAGCCCCAGCATTTT.

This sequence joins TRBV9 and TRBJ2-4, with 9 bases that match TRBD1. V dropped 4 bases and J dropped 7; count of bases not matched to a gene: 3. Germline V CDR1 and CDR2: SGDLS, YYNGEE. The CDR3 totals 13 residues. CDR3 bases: TGTGCCAGCAGCCTTGACAGGGGGAACATTCAGTACTTC. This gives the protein CASSLDRGNIQYF.

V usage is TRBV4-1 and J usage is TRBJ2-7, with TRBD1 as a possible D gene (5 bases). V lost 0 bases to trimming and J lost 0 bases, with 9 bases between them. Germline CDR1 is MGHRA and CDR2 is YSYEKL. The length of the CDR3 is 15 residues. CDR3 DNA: TGCGCCAGCAGCCAAGACGTCAGGGTCTCCTACGAGCAGTACTTC. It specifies CASSQDVRVSYEQYF.

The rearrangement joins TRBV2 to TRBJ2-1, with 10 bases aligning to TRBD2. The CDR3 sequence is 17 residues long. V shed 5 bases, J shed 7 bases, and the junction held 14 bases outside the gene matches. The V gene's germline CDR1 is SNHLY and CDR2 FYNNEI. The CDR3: CASSPYEKSGGANEQFF. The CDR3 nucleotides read TGTGCCAGCAGTCCTTACGAGAAAAGCGGGGGGGCTAATGAGCAGTTCTTC.

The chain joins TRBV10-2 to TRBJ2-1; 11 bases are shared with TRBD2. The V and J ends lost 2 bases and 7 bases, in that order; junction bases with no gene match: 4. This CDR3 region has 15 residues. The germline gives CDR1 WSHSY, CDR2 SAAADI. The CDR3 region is CASSENLAGGNEQFF. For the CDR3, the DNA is TGCGCCAGCAGTGAGAATCTAGCGGGGGGTAATGAGCAGTTCTTC.

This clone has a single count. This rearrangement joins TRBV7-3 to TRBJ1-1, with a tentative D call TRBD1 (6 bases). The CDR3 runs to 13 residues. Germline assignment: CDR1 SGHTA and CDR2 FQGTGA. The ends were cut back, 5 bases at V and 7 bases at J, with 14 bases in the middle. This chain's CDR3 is CASSPNREGEAFF. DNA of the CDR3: TGTGCCAGCAGCCCCAACAGGGAAGGTGAAGCTTTCTTT.

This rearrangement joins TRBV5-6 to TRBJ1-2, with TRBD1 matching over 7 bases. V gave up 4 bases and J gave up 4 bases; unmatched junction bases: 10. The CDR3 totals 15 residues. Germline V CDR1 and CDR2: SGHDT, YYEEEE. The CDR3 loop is CASSPLQGLSYGYTF. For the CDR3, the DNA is TGTGCCAGCAGCCCACTACAGGGGCTCAGCTATGGCTACACCTTC.

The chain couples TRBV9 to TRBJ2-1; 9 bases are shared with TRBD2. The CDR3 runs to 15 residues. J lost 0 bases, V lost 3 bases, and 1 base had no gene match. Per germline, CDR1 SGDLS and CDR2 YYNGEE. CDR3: CASSASGASYNEQFF. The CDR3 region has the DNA TGTGCCAGCAGCGCTAGCGGGGCCTCCTACAATGAGCAGTTCTTC.

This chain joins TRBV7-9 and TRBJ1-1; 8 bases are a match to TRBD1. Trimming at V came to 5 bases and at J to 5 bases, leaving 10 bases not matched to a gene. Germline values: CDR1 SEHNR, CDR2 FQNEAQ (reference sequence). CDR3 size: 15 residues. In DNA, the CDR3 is TGTGCCAGCAGCCCCATGGACAGGGTCGGAACTGAAGCTTTCTTT. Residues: CASSPMDRVGTEAFF.

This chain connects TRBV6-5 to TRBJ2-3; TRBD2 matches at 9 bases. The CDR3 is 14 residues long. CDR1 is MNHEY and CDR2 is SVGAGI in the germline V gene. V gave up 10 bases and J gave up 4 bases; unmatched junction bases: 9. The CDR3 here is CAMAQRGAPDTQYF. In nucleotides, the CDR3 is TGTGCCATGGCCCAGCGGGGGGCCCCAGATACGCAGTATTTT.

CDR3 nucleotides: TGTGCCAGCAGTGAAATTCCGAGGTCCTATGGCTACACCTTC. Its protein is CASSEIPRSYGYTF. This sequence joins TRBV6-1 and TRBJ1-2; D not certain. Germline loops: CDR1 MNHNS, CDR2 SASEGT. This CDR3 is 14 amino acids long. V lost 2 bases, J lost 4 bases, and 11 bases lay in between.

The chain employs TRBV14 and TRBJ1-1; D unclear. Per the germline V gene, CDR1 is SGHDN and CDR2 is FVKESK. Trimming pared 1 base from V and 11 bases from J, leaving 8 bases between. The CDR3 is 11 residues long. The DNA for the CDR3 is TGTGCCAGCAGCCAAGGGGCGGGGGCTTTCTTT. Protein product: CASSQGAGAFF.

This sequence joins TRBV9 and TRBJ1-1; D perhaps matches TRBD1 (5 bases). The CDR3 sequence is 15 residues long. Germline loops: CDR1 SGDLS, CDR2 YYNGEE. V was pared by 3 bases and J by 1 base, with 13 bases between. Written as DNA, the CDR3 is TGTGCCAGCAGCGAGGGGTCCTCCGCGAACACTGAAGCTTTCTTT. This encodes CASSEGSSANTEAFF. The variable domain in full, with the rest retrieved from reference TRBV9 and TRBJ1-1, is DSGVTQTPKHLITATGQRVTLRCSPRSGDLSVYWYQQSLDQGLQFLIQYYNGEERAKGNILERFSAQQFPDLHSELNLSSLELGDSALYFCASSEGSSANTEAFFGQGTRLTVV.

The CDR3 spells CASSFSGTAYEQYF. DNA of the CDR3: TGTGCCAGCAGCTTCTCCGGGACAGCCTACGAGCAGTACTTC. The genes are TRBV7-9 and TRBJ2-7, with 7 bases fitting TRBD1. Germline CDR1 and CDR2: SEHNR and FQNEAQ (reference sequence). The V gene end was trimmed by 3 bases and the J gene end by 2 bases; junction bases not matched to a gene: 4. This CDR3 comprises 14 residues.

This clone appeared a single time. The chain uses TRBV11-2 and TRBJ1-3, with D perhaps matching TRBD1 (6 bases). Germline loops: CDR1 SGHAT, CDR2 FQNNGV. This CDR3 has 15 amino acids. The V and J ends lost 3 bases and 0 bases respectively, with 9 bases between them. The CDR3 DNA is TGTGCCAGCAGCTTGGGAGGGGGCTCTGGAAACACCATATATTTT. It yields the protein CASSLGGGSGNTIYF.

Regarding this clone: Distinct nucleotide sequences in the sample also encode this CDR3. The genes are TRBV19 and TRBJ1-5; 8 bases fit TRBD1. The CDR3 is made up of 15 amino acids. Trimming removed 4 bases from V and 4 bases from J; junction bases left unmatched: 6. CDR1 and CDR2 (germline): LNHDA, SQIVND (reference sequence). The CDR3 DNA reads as TGTGCCAGTAGTACGGACAGGGTGGGAAATCAGCCCCAGCATTTT. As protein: CASSTDRVGNQPQHF. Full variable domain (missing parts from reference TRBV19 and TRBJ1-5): DGGITQSPKYLFRKEGQNVTLSCEQNLNHDAMYWYRQDPGQGLRLIYYSQIVNDFQKGDIAEGYSVSREKKESFPLTVTSAQKNPTAFYLCASSTDRVGNQPQHFGDGTRLSIL.

The CDR3 is CASSELTSGVTSTDTQYF. CDR3 DNA: TGTGCCAGCAGTGAATTGACTAGCGGGGTAACTAGCACAGATACGCAGTATTTT. The chain uses TRBV2 and TRBJ2-3; 11 positions match TRBD2. V shed 2 bases, J shed 0 bases, and the junction held 7 bases outside the gene matches. CDR1 and CDR2 (germline): SNHLY, FYNNEI. The CDR3 runs to 18 residues.

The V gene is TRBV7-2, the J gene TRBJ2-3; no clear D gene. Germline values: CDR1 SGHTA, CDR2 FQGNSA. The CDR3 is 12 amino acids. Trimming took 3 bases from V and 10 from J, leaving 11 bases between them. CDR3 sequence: CASSFSDSAQYF. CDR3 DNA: TGTGCCAGCAGCTTTTCAGACTCGGCGCAGTATTTT. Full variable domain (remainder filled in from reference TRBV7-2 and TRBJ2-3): GAGVSQSPSNKVTEKGKDVELRCDPISGHTALYWYRQSLGQGLEFLIYFQGNSAPDKSGLPSDRFSAERTGGSVSTLTIQRTQQEDSAVYLCASSFSDSAQYFGPGTRLTVL.

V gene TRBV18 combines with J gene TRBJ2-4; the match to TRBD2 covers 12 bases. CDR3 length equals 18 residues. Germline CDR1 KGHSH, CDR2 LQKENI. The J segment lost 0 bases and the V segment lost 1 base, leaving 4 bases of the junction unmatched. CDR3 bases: TGTGCCAGCTCACCACTGACTAGCGGGGGTATAGCCAAAAACATTCAGTACTTC. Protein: CASSPLTSGGIAKNIQYF.

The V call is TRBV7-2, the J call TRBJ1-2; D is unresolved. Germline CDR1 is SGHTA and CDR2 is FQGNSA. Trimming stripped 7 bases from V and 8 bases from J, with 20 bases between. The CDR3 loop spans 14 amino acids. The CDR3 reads CASTTHGGSNGYTF. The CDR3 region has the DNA TGTGCCAGCACAACCCACGGAGGGTCGAACGGCTACACCTTC.

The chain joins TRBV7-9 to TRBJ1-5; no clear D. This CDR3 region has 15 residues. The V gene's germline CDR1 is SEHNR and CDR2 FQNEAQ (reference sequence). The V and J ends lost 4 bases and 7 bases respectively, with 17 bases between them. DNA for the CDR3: TGTGCCAGCAGCTCCTCCGACTATTGGAACCAGCCCCAGCATTTT. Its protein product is CASSSSDYWNQPQHF. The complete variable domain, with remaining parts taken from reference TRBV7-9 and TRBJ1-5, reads DTGVSQNPRHKITKRGQNVTFRCDPISEHNRLYWYRQTLGQGPEFLTYFQNEAQLEKSRLLSDRFSAERPKGSFSTLEIQRTEQGDSAMYLCASSSSDYWNQPQHFGDGTRLSIL.

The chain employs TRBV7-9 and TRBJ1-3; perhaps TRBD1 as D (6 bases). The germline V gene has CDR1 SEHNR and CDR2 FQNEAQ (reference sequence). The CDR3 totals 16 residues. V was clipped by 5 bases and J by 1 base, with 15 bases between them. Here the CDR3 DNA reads TGTGCCAGCAGCCCCGACAGGCAGCTATCTGGAAACACCATATATTTT. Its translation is CASSPDRQLSGNTIYF. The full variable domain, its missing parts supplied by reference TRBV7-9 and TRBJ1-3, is DTGVSQNPRHKITKRGQNVTFRCDPISEHNRLYWYRQTLGQGPEFLTYFQNEAQLEKSRLLSDRFSAERPKGSFSTLEIQRTEQGDSAMYLCASSPDRQLSGNTIYFGEGSWLTVV.

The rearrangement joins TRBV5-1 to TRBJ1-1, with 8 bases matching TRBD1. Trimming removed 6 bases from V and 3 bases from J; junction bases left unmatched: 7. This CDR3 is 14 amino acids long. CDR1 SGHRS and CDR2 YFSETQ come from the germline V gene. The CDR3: CASNQDREDTEAFF. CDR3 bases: TGCGCCAGCAACCAGGACAGGGAGGACACTGAAGCTTTCTTT.

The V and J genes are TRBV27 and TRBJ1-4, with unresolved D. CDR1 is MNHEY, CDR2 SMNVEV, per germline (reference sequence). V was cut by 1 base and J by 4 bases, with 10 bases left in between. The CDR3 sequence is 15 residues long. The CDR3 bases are TGTGCCAGCAGTTTATTGGGCGCGGGTAATGAAAAACTGTTTTTT. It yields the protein CASSLLGAGNEKLFF. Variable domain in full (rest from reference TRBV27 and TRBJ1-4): EAQVTQNPRYLITVTGKKLTVTCSQNMNHEYMSWYRQDPGLGLRQIYYSMNVEVTDKGDVPEGYKVSRKEKRNFPLILESPSPNQTSLYFCASSLLGAGNEKLFFGSGTQLSVL.

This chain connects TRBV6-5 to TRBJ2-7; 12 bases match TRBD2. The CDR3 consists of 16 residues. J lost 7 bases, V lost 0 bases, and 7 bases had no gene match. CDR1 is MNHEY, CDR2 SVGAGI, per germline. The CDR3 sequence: CASSYSTSGGIGEQYF. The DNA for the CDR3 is TGTGCCAGCAGTTACTCTACTAGCGGGGGGATAGGGGAGCAGTACTTC.

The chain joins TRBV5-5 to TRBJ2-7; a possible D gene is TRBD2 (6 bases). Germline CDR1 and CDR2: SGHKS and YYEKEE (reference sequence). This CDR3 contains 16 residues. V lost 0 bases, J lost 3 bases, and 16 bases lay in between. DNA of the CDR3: TGTGCCAGCAGCTTGGGTCCCTCGGGAGCGAACTACGAGCAGTACTTC. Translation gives CASSLGPSGANYEQYF.

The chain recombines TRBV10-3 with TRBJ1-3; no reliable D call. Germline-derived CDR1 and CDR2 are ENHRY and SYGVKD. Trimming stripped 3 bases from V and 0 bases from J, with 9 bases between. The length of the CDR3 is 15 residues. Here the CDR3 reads CAISDSVSSGNTIYF. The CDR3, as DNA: TGTGCCATCAGTGACAGTGTATCCTCTGGAAACACCATATATTTT.

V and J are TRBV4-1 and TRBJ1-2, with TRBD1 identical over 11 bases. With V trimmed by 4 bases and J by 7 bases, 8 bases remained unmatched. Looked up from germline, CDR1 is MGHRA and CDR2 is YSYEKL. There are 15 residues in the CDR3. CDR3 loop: CASSPLGTGGFGYTF. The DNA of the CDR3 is TGCGCCAGCAGCCCCCTGGGGACAGGGGGATTTGGCTACACCTTC.

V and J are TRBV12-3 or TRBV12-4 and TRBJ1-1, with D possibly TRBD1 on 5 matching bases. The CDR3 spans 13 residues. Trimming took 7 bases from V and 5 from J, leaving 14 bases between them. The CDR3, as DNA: TGTGCCAGCACCAGAAGCGGGGGGACTGAAGCTTTCTTT. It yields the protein CASTRSGGTEAFF.

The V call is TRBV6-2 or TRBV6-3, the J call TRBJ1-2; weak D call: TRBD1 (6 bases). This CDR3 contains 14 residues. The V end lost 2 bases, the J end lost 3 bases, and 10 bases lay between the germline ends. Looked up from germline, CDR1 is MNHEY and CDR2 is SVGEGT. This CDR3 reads CASSYGPGDYGYTF. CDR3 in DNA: TGTGCCAGCAGTTACGGCCCAGGGGACTATGGCTACACCTTC.